This TCR beta chain was captured in a study of T cell responses to AZD1222 COVID-19 vaccine. Study-wide results and caveats: Among those given AZD1222, only 6 or 7 were seropositive at baseline. An increase in Spike-specific TCR breadth and depth was observed after two AZD1222 doses.

The CDR3 is made up of 12 amino acids. Looked up from germline, CDR1 is MNHEY and CDR2 is SMNVEV (reference sequence). V was trimmed by 5 bases and J by 7 bases, leaving 9 bases between them. About this clone itself: Antigen: not known.

Data came from immunoSEQ multiplex PCR; TCRdb stores just in-frame clones and leaves some out. The sample holds 100,000 to 120,000 clones; approximately 94% are singletons and the top ten take 2.9%. This sequence joins TRBV27 and TRBJ2-4, with D possibly matching TRBD2 (5 bases). The specimen was peripheral blood, collected 28 days after the second AZD1222 dose. The receptor comes from an adult who received the AZD1222 COVID-19 vaccine. The chain's CDR3 is CASSIGGNIQYF. As DNA, the CDR3 is TGTGCCAGCAGTATAGGCGGGAACATTCAGTACTTC.